Listed below are T cell receptor beta chains from one sample, sequenced in a study of low-dose radiotherapy and immunotherapy resistance in tumors. TCRdb used MiXCR to reprocess the reads, holding one entry per CDR3 protein. The profile shows 100,000 or so distinct CDR3 sequences, around 20% of them singletons. The starting material was PBMCs, obtained after low-dose radiotherapy plus immunotherapy. The receptors shown here come from a male donor with prostate cancer. Both conserved end residues are part of each CDR3. Each record gives: D gene, clone size, J gene, V gene, CDR3 DNA, CDR3 protein. D genes are given only for firm matches. A clone size is listed for some rows: how often the clone was seen (once, few, many), or a class if it is expanded.

TRBD1 | . | TRBJ2-1 | TRBV11-2 | TGTGCCAGCAGCTTCGCGGGGGACAGGGAATACAATGAGCAGTTCTTC | CASSFAGDREYNEQFF
TRBD2 | . | TRBJ2-1 | TRBV6-8 | TGTGCCAGCAGTTACTCGACTAGCGGGGGTTATGAGCAGTTCTTC | CASSYSTSGGYEQFF
. | . | TRBJ2-1 | TRBV18 | TGTGCCAGCTCACCAACAAACACCGCCACCTACAATGAGCAGTTCTTC | CASSPTNTATYNEQFF
. | few | TRBJ2-1 | TRBV28 | TGTGCCAGCAGTCGGGAGACTAGTTACAATGAGCAGTTCTTC | CASSRETSYNEQFF
TRBD1 | many | TRBJ2-7 | TRBV13 | TGTGCCAGCAGCCTAACGACAGGGGGCGCAGGTTACGAGCAGTACTTC | CASSLTTGGAGYEQYF
. | many | TRBJ2-4 | TRBV6-1 | TGTGCCAGCAGTGAAGCGTCAAGGGTTAGCGACATTCAGTACTTC | CASSEASRVSDIQYF
. | . | TRBJ1-2 | TRBV6-8 | TGTGCCAGCAGTCTTAAAGGGGGGAACTATGGCTACACCTTC | CASSLKGGNYGYTF
. | few | TRBJ2-1 | TRBV9 | TGTGCCAGCAGCAGGGCGTTGGAATCCTACAATGAGCAGTTCTTC | CASSRALESYNEQFF
TRBD1 | . | TRBJ1-1 | TRBV6-2/TRBV6-3 | TGTGCCAGCAGACAGGGGGGGTACACTGAAGCTTTCTTT | CASRQGGYTEAFF
. | many | TRBJ2-2 | TRBV6-2/TRBV6-3 | TGTGCCATCAGATACAGTAACACCGGGGAGCTGTTTTTT | CAIRYSNTGELFF
. | . | TRBJ1-6 | TRBV7-2 | TGTGCCAGCAGCTTACTTCCCGACAGTTATAATTCACCCCTCCACTTT | CASSLLPDSYNSPLHF
. | many | TRBJ1-1 | TRBV27 | TGTGCCAGCACCGCCTCTGGTGAAGCTTTCTTT | CASTASGEAFF
. | many | TRBJ1-2 | TRBV2 | TGTGCCAGCAGTGAACTACAGGCGGACGGCTACACCTTC | CASSELQADGYTF
TRBD1 | . | TRBJ1-2 | TRBV6-2/TRBV6-3 | TGTGCCAGCAGTGAAGGAGGACAGGGGGCAGGTGGCTACACCTTC | CASSEGGQGAGGYTF
. | many | TRBJ2-1 | TRBV12-3/TRBV12-4 | TGTGCCAGCAGTTTAGCGCTAGGGGCAGACAATGAGCAGTTCTTC | CASSLALGADNEQFF
. | many | TRBJ1-6 | TRBV27 | TGTGCCAGCACCCTCACCGTACAGGGTCATTCACCCCTCCACTTT | CASTLTVQGHSPLHF
. | many | TRBJ2-1 | TRBV29-1 | TGCAGCGTATCGGGGGGCGACTACAATGAGCAGTTCTTC | CSVSGGDYNEQFF
TRBD1 | many | TRBJ1-6 | TRBV3-1 | TGTGCCAGCAGCCAAGCCGGGACAGGGGATTCACCCCTCCACTTT | CASSQAGTGDSPLHF
TRBD1 | . | TRBJ1-5 | TRBV28 | TGTGCCAGCAAGCCGGGACAGGGGGTACAGCCCCAGCATTTT | CASKPGQGVQPQHF
TRBD2 | many | TRBJ2-1 | TRBV7-8 | TGTGCCAGCAGCTTAGAGCTAGCGGGGGGGGTCTATGAGCAGTTCTTC | CASSLELAGGVYEQFF
. | many | TRBJ2-5 | TRBV19 | TGTGCCAGTAATGGGGGCGGAGAGACCCAGTACTTC | CASNGGGETQYF
. | . | TRBJ1-1 | TRBV27 | TGTGCCAGCAGTGGGGTGGGGGGCACTGAAGCTTTCTTT | CASSGVGGTEAFF
TRBD1 | many | TRBJ2-1 | TRBV5-1 | TGCGCCAGCAGCTGGGACAGGGGCGAAGATGAGCAGTTCTTC | CASSWDRGEDEQFF
. | . | TRBJ2-3 | TRBV11-2 | TGTGCCAGCAATCCACGAAGCACAGATACGCAGTATTTT | CASNPRSTDTQYF
. | many | TRBJ1-3 | TRBV5-1 | TGCGCCAGCAGCTTGGAATACTCCTCTGGAAACACCATATATTTT | CASSLEYSSGNTIYF
. | many | TRBJ2-7 | TRBV5-1 | TGCGCCAGCAGCCGCCCGACGGGAAGCTCCTACGAGCAGTACTTC | CASSRPTGSSYEQYF
. | many | TRBJ2-3 | TRBV6-5 | TGTGCCAGCAGGACCGGGACGAACACAGATACGCAGTATTTT | CASRTGTNTDTQYF
TRBD1 | many | TRBJ1-6 | TRBV19 | TGTGCCAGCCGGGACAGAAGTTCACCCCTCCACTTT | CASRDRSSPLHF
TRBD2 | many | TRBJ2-3 | TRBV5-1 | TGCGCCAGCAGCTTGGTTAGCGGGGGGTCAGGAGATACGCAGTATTTT | CASSLVSGGSGDTQYF
. | . | TRBJ2-5 | TRBV13 | TGTGCCAGCAGCCTTGCCAGATGGGGCCAAGAGACCCAGTACTTC | CASSLARWGQETQYF
TRBD1 | many | TRBJ1-2 | TRBV20-1 | TGCAGTGCTAGAGACCCCCCGAGGACAGGGACTAACTATGGCTACACCTTC | CSARDPPRTGTNYGYTF
. | many | TRBJ2-7 | TRBV21-1 | TGTGCCAGCAGTGAACCTAACGACATTTTTTACGAGCAGTACTTC | CASSEPNDIFYEQYF
. | many | TRBJ2-3 | TRBV5-1 | TGCGCCAGCAGCACCGGGTCCACAGATACGCAGTATTTT | CASSTGSTDTQYF
. | many | TRBJ2-7 | TRBV5-1 | TGCGCCAGCAGCTTGGAGTGGGGTCTCGAGCAGTACTTC | CASSLEWGLEQYF
TRBD2 | few | TRBJ2-7 | TRBV5-1 | TGCGCCAGCAGCGAACTAATAGCGGGAGGGACGAGCGAGCAGTACTTC | CASSELIAGGTSEQYF
. | . | TRBJ2-5 | TRBV19 | TGTGCCAGTAGTGGAGGGGCTGAGACCCAGTACTTC | CASSGGAETQYF
. | many | TRBJ2-5 | TRBV11-2 | TGTGCCAGCAGCTTACCACCTGAATGGGCAGGGACCCAAGAGACCCAGTACTTC | CASSLPPEWAGTQETQYF
. | many | TRBJ1-5 | TRBV12-3/TRBV12-4 | TGTGCCAGCACCGGTCAGGGCAATCAGCCCCAGCATTTT | CASTGQGNQPQHF
TRBD2 | many | TRBJ2-6 | TRBV7-2 | TGTGCCAGTACACTAGCGGGGGGCCGAGTAGGCTCTGGGGCCAACGTCCTGACTTTC | CASTLAGGRVGSGANVLTF
. | . | TRBJ2-7 | TRBV12-3/TRBV12-4 | TGTGCCAGCGCTGGAGGGGGCTCCCTCTCCTACGAGCAGTACTTC | CASAGGGSLSYEQYF
. | many | TRBJ2-1 | TRBV15 | TGTGCCACCAGCCTTTACCGGGACGGCTACAATGAGCAGTTCTTC | CATSLYRDGYNEQFF
. | many | TRBJ2-7 | TRBV20-1 | TGCAGTGCATCCAGCTCCTACGAGCAGTACTTC | CSASSSYEQYF
. | many | TRBJ1-1 | TRBV19 | TGTGCCACTTTAACAGGGTTCGGTGAAGCTTTCTTT | CATLTGFGEAFF
. | . | TRBJ1-1 | TRBV14 | TGTGCCAGCAGCCAAGCTCGGCAACCGAACACTGAAGCTTTCTTT | CASSQARQPNTEAFF
TRBD1 | few | TRBJ2-6 | TRBV24-1 | TGTGCCACCAGTGACCAGGGACAGTTCTCTGGGGCCAACGTCCTGACTTTC | CATSDQGQFSGANVLTF
TRBD2 | . | TRBJ2-7 | TRBV11-2 | TGTGCCAGCAGGGGGCCGGGACTAGCCACCTACGAGCAGTACTTC | CASRGPGLATYEQYF
. | few | TRBJ2-4 | TRBV6-6 | TGTGCCAGCAGGGAATTCAAGACTGGCAAAAACATTCAGTACTTC | CASREFKTGKNIQYF
TRBD1 | many | TRBJ1-3 | TRBV18 | TGTGCCAGCTCCTCCACTCGACAGGGAACGTCAGGAAACACCATATATTTT | CASSSTRQGTSGNTIYF
. | many | TRBJ1-1 | TRBV10-2 | TGCGCCAGCACCTCGGGGGCAGGATTGAACACTGAAGCTTTCTTT | CASTSGAGLNTEAFF
. | . | TRBJ2-3 | TRBV6-2/TRBV6-3 | TGTGCCAGCAGGAGGGAAGGGCACGACACAGATACGCAGTATTTT | CASRREGHDTDTQYF
TRBD2 | many | TRBJ2-7 | TRBV6-5 | TGTGCCAGCAGTAGGACTAGCGTCTACGAGCAGTACTTC | CASSRTSVYEQYF
. | . | TRBJ2-1 | TRBV10-2 | TGCGCCAGCACTTGGGCAGAGGACAATGAGCAGTTCTTC | CASTWAEDNEQFF
. | many | TRBJ2-2 | TRBV3-1 | TGTGCCAGCAGCCAAGGGACCGGGGAGCTGTTTTTT | CASSQGTGELFF
. | many | TRBJ1-5 | TRBV2 | TGTGCCAGCAGCGCCGGGGGTTCGAAGCAGCCCCAGCATTTT | CASSAGGSKQPQHF
. | many | TRBJ2-7 | TRBV19 | TGTGCCAGTAGTATGATGAAGGGATACGAGCAGTACTTC | CASSMMKGYEQYF
. | . | TRBJ2-1 | TRBV27 | TGTGCCAGCAGTTTATCGAGAAGCGGCATATACAATGAGCAGTTCTTC | CASSLSRSGIYNEQFF
TRBD2 | many | TRBJ2-3 | TRBV5-1 | TGCGCCAGCAGCTTGGGGGGACTAGCGAGCACAGATACGCAGTATTTT | CASSLGGLASTDTQYF
. | many | TRBJ2-2 | TRBV9 | TGTGCCAGCAGCGCTTTGGGCCTAGCCGGGGAGCTGTTTTTT | CASSALGLAGELFF
. | many | TRBJ2-7 | TRBV5-1 | TGCGCCAGCAGCTTGGAACAGGGCCGTTTGGAGCAGTACTTC | CASSLEQGRLEQYF
. | many | TRBJ2-3 | TRBV27 | TGTGCCAGCAGTCCCGGCCAGGGGCTGACGGCGCAGTATTTT | CASSPGQGLTAQYF